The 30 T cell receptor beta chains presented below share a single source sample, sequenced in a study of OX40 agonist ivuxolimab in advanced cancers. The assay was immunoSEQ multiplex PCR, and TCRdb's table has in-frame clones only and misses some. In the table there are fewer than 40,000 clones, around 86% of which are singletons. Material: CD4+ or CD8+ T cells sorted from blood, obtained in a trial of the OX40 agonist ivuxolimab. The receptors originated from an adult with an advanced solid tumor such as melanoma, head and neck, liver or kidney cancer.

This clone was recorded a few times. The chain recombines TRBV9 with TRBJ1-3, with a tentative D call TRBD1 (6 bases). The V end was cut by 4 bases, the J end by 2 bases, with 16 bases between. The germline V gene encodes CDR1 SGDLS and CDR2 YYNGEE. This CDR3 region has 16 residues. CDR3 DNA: TGTGCCAGCAGCAAAGGGGGGACAAGAGCTGGAAACACCATATATTTT. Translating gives CASSKGGTRAGNTIYF.

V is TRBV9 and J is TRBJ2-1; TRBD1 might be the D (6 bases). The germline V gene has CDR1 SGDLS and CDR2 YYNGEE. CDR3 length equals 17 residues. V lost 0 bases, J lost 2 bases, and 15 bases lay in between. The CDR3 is CASSVGARTVAYNEQFF. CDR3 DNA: TGTGCCAGCAGCGTAGGGGCCAGGACAGTTGCCTACAATGAGCAGTTCTTC.

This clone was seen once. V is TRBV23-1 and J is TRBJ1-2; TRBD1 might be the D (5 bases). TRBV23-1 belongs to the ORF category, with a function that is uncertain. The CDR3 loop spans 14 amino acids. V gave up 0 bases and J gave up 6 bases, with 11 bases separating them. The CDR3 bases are TGCGCCAGCAGTCAATCAAGGGGATCCCATGGCTACACCTTC. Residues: CASSQSRGSHGYTF.

The CDR3 loop is CATARGGAENIQYF. The CDR3 bases are TGTGCCACCGCCAGGGGGGGCGCGGAAAACATTCAGTACTTC. V and J are TRBV15 and TRBJ2-4, with D possibly called TRBD1 or TRBD2 (7 bases each). The germline gives CDR1 LNHNV, CDR2 YYDKDF (reference sequence). The CDR3 runs 14 residues. V shed 8 bases and J shed 5 bases, with 16 bases lying between them.

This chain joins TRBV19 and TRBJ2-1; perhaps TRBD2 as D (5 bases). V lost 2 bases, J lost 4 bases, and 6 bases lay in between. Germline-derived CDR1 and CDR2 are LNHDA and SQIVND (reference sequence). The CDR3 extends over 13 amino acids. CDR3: CASSIRGYNEQFF. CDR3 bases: TGTGCCAGTAGTATAAGAGGGTACAATGAGCAGTTCTTC. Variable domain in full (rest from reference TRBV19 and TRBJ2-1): DGGITQSPKYLFRKEGQNVTLSCEQNLNHDAMYWYRQDPGQGLRLIYYSQIVNDFQKGDIAEGYSVSREKKESFPLTVTSAQKNPTAFYLCASSIRGYNEQFFGPGTRLTVL.

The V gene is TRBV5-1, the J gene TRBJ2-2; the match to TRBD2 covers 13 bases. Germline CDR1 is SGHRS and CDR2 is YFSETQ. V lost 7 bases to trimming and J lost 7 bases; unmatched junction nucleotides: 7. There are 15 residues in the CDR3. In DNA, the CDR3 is TGCGCCAGCCGGACTAGCGGGGGACCGGTCGGGGAGCTGTTTTTT. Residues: CASRTSGGPVGELFF.

CDR3 amino acids: CASSQVGRLNTEAFF. Written as DNA, the CDR3 is TGCGCCAGCAGCCAAGTAGGCAGATTGAACACTGAAGCTTTCTTT. The chain uses TRBV4-3 and TRBJ1-1; D unresolved. Per the germline V gene, CDR1 is LGHNA and CDR2 is YSLEER. The CDR3 totals 15 residues. V lost 1 base and J lost 0, with 9 bases in between.

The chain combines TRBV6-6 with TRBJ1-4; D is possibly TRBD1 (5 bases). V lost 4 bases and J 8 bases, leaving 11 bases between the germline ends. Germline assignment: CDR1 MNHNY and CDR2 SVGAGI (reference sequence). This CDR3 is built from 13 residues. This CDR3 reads CASSSRDGEKLFF. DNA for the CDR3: TGTGCCAGCAGTTCCAGGGACGGGGAAAAACTGTTTTTT.

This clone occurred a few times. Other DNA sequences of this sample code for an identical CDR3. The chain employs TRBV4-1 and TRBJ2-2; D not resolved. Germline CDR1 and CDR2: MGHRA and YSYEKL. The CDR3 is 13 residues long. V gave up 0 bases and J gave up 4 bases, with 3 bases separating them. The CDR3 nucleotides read TGCGCCAGCAGCCAAGATATCACCGGGGAGCTGTTTTTT. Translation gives CASSQDITGELFF.

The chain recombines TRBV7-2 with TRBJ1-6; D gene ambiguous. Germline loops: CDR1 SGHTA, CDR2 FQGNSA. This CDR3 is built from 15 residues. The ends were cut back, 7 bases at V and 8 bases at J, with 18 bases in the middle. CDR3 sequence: CASKVRLLRDSPLHF. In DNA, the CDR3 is TGTGCCAGCAAGGTTAGGCTTCTACGGGATTCACCCCTCCACTTT.

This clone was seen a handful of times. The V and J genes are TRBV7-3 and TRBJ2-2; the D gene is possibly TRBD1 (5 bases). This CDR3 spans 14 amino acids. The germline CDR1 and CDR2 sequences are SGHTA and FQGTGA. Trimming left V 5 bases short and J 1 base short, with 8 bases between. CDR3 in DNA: TGTGCCAGCAGCCGGACATTGAACACCGGGGAGCTGTTTTTT. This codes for CASSRTLNTGELFF.

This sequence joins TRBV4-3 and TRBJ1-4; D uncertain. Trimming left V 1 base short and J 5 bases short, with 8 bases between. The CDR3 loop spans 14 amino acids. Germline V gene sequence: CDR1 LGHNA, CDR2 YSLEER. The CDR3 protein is CASSQGRANEKLFF. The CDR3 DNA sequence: TGCGCCAGCAGCCAAGGACGGGCAAATGAAAAACTGTTTTTT.

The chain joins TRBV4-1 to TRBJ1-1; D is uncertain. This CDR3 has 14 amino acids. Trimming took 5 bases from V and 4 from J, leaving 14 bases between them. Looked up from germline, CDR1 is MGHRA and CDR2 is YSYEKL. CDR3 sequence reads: CASSFQGRSTEAFF. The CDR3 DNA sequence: TGCGCCAGCAGCTTTCAAGGGCGGTCCACTGAAGCTTTCTTT.

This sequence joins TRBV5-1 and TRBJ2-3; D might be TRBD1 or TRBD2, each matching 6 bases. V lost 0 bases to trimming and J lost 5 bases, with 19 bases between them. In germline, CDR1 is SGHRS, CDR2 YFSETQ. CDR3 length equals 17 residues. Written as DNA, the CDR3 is TGCGCCAGCAGCTTGGAGGGAGTGGGGGGCGGTTTAGATACGCAGTATTTT. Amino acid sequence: CASSLEGVGGGLDTQYF.

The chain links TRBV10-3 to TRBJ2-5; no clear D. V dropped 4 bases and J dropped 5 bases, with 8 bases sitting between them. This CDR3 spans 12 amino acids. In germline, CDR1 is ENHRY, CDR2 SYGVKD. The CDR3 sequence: CAISARGETQYF. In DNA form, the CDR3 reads TGTGCCATCAGTGCGCGTGGCGAGACCCAGTACTTC.

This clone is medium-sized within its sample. DNA of the CDR3: TGTGCCAGCAGCCCCGGACGAGGAGCTGCTGGCTACACCTTC. Its protein is CASSPGRGAAGYTF. V and J are TRBV9 and TRBJ1-2; D is unresolved. This CDR3 has 14 amino acids. The germline gives CDR1 SGDLS, CDR2 YYNGEE. V was trimmed by 4 bases and J by 7 bases, leaving 17 bases between them.

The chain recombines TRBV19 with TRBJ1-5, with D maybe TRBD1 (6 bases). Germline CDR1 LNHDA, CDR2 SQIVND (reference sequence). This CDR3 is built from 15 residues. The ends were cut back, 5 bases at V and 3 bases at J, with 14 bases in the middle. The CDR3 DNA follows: TGTGCCAGTAGTGTTGGACAGTCTATCAATCAGCCCCAGCATTTT. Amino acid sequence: CASSVGQSINQPQHF.

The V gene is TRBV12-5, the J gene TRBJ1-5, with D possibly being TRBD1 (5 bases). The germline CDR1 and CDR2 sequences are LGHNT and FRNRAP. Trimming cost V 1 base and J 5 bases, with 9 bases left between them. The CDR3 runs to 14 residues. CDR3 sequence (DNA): TGTGCTAGTGGTTTGGAAAGGGGCCATCAGCCCCAGCATTTT. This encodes CASGLERGHQPQHF.

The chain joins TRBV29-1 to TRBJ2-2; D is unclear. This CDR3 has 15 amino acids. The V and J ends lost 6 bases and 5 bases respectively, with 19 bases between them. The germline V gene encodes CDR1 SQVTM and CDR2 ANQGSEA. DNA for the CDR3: TGCAGCGTCGCGATCCGAACCGTGTATACCGGGGAGCTGTTTTTT. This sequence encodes CSVAIRTVYTGELFF.

CDR3 bases: TGTGCCAGCAGCTCCGCTGGGGGACTAGCGGGGGCCCTTCAAGAGACCCAGTACTTC. As protein: CASSSAGGLAGALQETQYF. This rearrangement joins TRBV5-5 to TRBJ2-5; 14 bases line up with TRBD2. V lost 3 bases, J lost 2 bases, and 12 bases stayed unmatched. Germline loops: CDR1 SGHKS, CDR2 YYEKEE (reference sequence). The CDR3 is 19 residues long.

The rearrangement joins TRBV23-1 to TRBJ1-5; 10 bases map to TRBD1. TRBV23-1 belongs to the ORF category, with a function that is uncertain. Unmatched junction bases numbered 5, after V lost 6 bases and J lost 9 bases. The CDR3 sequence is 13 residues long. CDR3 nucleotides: TGCGCCAGCAGCTGGACAGGGGGTCTGCCCCAGCATTTT. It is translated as CASSWTGGLPQHF.

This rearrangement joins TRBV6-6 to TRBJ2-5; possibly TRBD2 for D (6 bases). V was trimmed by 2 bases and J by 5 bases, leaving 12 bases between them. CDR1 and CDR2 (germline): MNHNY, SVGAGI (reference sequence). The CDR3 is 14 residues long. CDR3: CASSYPGREETQYF. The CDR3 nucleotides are TGTGCCAGCAGTTACCCCGGTCGGGAGGAGACCCAGTACTTC.

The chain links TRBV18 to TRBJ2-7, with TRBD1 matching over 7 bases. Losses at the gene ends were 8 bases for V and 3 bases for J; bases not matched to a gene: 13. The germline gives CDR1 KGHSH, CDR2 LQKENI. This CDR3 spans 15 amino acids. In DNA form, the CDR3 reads TGTGCCAGCCGACCACCACTGGGACAGATCTACGAGCAGTACTTC. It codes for CASRPPLGQIYEQYF.

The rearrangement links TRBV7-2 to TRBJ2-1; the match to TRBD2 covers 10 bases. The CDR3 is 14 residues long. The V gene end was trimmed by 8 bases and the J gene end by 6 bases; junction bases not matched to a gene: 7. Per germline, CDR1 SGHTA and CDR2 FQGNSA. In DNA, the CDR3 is TGTGCCAGCGGAGCGGGGGGGCCGGGCAATGAGCAGTTCTTC. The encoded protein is CASGAGGPGNEQFF.

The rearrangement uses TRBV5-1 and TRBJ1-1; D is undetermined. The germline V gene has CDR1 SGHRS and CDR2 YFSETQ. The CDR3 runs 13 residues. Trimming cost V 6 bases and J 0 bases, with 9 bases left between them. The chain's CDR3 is CASKEAMNTEAFF. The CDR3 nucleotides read TGCGCCAGCAAGGAGGCGATGAACACTGAAGCTTTCTTT.

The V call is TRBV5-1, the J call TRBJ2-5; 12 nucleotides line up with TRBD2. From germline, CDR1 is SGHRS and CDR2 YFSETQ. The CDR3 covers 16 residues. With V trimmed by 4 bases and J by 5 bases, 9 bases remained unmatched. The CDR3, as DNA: TGCGCCAGCAGCGCCGGGACTAGCGGGCCCCGGGAGACCCAGTACTTC. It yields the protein CASSAGTSGPRETQYF.

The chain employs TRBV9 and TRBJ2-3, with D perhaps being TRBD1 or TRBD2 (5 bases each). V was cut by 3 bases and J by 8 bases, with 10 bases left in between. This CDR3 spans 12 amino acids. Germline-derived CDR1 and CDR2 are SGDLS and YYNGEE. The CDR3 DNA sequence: TGTGCCAGCAGCGCTCCGGGGCCTACGCAGTATTTT. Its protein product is CASSAPGPTQYF.

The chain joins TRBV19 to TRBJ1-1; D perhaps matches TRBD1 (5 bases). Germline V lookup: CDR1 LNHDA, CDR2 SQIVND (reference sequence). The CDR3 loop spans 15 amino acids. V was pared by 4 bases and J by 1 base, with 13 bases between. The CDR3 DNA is TGTGCCAGTAGTAGGGCCCCAGGGTCGAACACTGAAGCTTTCTTT. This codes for CASSRAPGSNTEAFF. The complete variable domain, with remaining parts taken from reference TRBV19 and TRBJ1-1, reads DGGITQSPKYLFRKEGQNVTLSCEQNLNHDAMYWYRQDPGQGLRLIYYSQIVNDFQKGDIAEGYSVSREKKESFPLTVTSAQKNPTAFYLCASSRAPGSNTEAFFGQGTRLTVV.

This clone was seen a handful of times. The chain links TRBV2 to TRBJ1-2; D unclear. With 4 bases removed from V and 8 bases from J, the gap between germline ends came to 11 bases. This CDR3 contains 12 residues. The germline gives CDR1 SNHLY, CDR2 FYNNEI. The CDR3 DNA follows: TGTGCCAGCAGTGGAGAGGGTTTGGGCTACACCTTC. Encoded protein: CASSGEGLGYTF.

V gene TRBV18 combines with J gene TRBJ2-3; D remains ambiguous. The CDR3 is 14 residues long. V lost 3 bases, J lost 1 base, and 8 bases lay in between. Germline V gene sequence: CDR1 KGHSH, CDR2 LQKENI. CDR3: CASSPPERTDTQYF. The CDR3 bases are TGTGCCAGCTCACCTCCTGAGCGCACAGATACGCAGTATTTT.